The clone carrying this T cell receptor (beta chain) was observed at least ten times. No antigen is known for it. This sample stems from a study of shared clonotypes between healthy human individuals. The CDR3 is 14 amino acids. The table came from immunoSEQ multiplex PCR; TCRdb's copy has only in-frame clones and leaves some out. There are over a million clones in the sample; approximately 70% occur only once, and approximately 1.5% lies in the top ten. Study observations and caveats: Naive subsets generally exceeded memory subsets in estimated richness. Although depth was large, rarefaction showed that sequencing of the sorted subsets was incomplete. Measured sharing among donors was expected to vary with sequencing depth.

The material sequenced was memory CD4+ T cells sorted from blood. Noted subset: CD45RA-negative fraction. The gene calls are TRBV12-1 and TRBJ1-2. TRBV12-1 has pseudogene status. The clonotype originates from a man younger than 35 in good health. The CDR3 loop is CASSSFEAGEGYTF. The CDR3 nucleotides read TGTGCCAGCAGCTCCTTTGAGGCGGGGGAAGGCTACACCTTC.